This TCR beta chain appears in the sequencing data of a study of cytomegalovirus exposure and HLA in healthy donors. Note on this clone: The antigen is unknown.

The CDR3 spans 14 residues. Trimming took off 2 bases at V and 3 bases at J, with 10 bases between the two ends. Germline CDR1 reads MNHEY; CDR2 reads SMNVEV (reference sequence). A multiplex PCR was run with 60 Vbeta primers and 13 Jbeta primers. Using immunoSEQ multiplex PCR, the repertoire was profiled, and TCRdb retains in-frame clones only, with some absent. In the table there are fewer than 200,000 clones, about two thirds of which are singletons. Overall study findings and caveats: TCR beta V segments were, for the most part, productive about 87% or about 30% of the time in an earlier analysis. Later analysis indicated greater clonal expansion among HLA-associated TCR beta chains than among equally common other chains. The later analysis indicated that the majority of CMV-associated TCR beta chains appeared HLA-restricted. The classifier, whose performance was assessed in both the original and validation cohorts, reportedly diagnosed cytomegalovirus status with high specificity and sensitivity.

This sequence was found in a woman aged 25 to 39 in good health and CMV-seronegative. The J gene is TRBJ1-2, the V gene TRBV27; unclear D gene. What was sequenced was PBMCs. CDR3 DNA: TGTGCCAGCAGTTTAGGCAGGCAACACTATGGCTACACCTTC. It codes for CASSLGRQHYGYTF.